These 23 T cell receptor beta chains share one sample of origin, sequenced in a study of graft-versus-host responses after intestinal transplantation. Only in-frame clones appear in the TCRdb table, and some are missing; sequencing was by immunoSEQ multiplex PCR. The sample holds tens of thousands of clones, over 90% seen once. These receptors have no known antigen. The source was unstimulated CD4+ T cells sorted from spleen or lymph node cells, collected before transplant. All receptors derive from a human donor who was the organ donor for an intestinal transplant.

The J gene is TRBJ1-3, the V gene TRBV30, with 10 bases aligning to TRBD1. The CDR3 is 13 amino acids. Germline V gene data show CDR1 as GTSNPN and CDR2 as SVGIG (reference sequence). V shed 4 bases and J 4 bases; nucleotides not matched to a gene: 1. The CDR3 region is CAWTGQGGNTIYF. For the CDR3, the DNA is TGTGCCTGGACGGGACAGGGGGGAAACACCATATATTTT.

The V and J genes are TRBV7-2 and TRBJ2-4; D not resolved. V lost 6 bases and J 0 bases, leaving 9 bases between the germline ends. The CDR3 has 14 residues. Looked up from germline, CDR1 is SGHTA and CDR2 is FQGNSA. CDR3 nucleotides: TGTGCCAGCAGTTCTTCTCCAGCCAAAAACATTCAGTACTTC. This encodes CASSSSPAKNIQYF.

This clone was recorded once. The genes are TRBV30 and TRBJ1-1, with D perhaps matching TRBD1 (6 bases). Between the trimmed V and J ends, which lost 4 bases and 0 bases, there was a span of 9 bases. Per the germline V gene, CDR1 is GTSNPN and CDR2 is SVGIG (reference sequence). There are 13 residues in the CDR3. For the CDR3, the DNA is TGTGCCTGGACTACAGGGTTGAACACTGAAGCTTTCTTT. The encoded protein is CAWTTGLNTEAFF.

This clone showed up just once. The chain is built from TRBV6-5 and TRBJ2-5; D remains ambiguous. CDR1 and CDR2 from the germline V gene are MNHEY and SVGAGI. Trimming shortened V by 5 bases and J by 5 bases, and 9 bases separated the two germline ends. The CDR3 sequence is 12 residues long. For the CDR3, the DNA is TGTGCCAGCAGTGATGTCGGGGAGACCCAGTACTTC. Translation: CASSDVGETQYF.

The V and J genes are TRBV6-6 and TRBJ2-7, with TRBD2 matching over 13 bases. CDR3 length equals 15 residues. V gave up 6 bases and J gave up 5 bases; unmatched junction bases: 7. Germline-derived CDR1 and CDR2 are MNHNY and SVGAGI (reference sequence). The CDR3 protein is CASSNPGLAGNEQYF. In DNA form, the CDR3 reads TGTGCCAGCAGCAACCCGGGACTAGCGGGGAACGAGCAGTACTTC.

This clone was counted once. This rearrangement joins TRBV7-9 to TRBJ2-1; D unresolved. CDR1 and CDR2 from the germline V gene are SEHNR and FQNEAQ (reference sequence). Trimming shortened V by 6 bases and J by 4 bases, and 22 bases separated the two germline ends. This CDR3 is built from 17 residues. The CDR3 bases are TGTGCCAGCAGGCCCAGGTCGGACCCGAACATATACAATGAGCAGTTCTTC. Residues: CASRPRSDPNIYNEQFF.

The chain has TRBV20-1 and TRBJ1-2; D unclear. The CDR3 has 10 residues. Trimming removed 6 bases at V and 4 bases at J, with 6 bases between. Germline assignment: CDR1 DFQATT and CDR2 SNEGSKA (reference sequence). The CDR3 protein is CSAPVYGYTF. CDR3 nucleotide sequence: TGCAGTGCCCCTGTCTATGGCTACACCTTC.

The rearrangement uses TRBV18 and TRBJ2-5; no definite D call. Germline CDR1 reads KGHSH; CDR2 reads LQKENI. There are 13 residues in the CDR3. The V end lost 3 bases, the J end lost 1 base, and 6 bases lay between the germline ends. In DNA, the CDR3 is TGTGCCAGCTCACCGTGGAGCCAAGAGACCCAGTACTTC. Translating gives CASSPWSQETQYF.

This rearrangement joins TRBV7-3 to TRBJ2-5; no firm D call. Germline CDR1 is SGHTA and CDR2 is FQGTGA. The CDR3 length is 14 residues. V was shortened by 1 base and J by 5 bases, with 11 bases between the two germline ends. For the CDR3, the DNA is TGTGCCAGCAGCTTAATATATGGTGCCGAGACCCAGTACTTC. Residues: CASSLIYGAETQYF.

The CDR3 here is CASSLAGQGWNEQYF. In nucleotides, the CDR3 is TGTGCCAGCAGCTTGGCAGGACAGGGTTGGAACGAGCAGTACTTC. The gene calls are TRBV5-8 and TRBJ2-7; 8 nucleotides align to TRBD1. The CDR3 length is 15 residues. V was pared by 0 bases and J by 5 bases, with 7 bases of the junction left unmatched. Germline V CDR1 and CDR2: SGHTS, YDEGEE.

V and J are TRBV18 and TRBJ2-3; D unresolved. The CDR3 loop spans 13 amino acids. Germline CDR1 reads KGHSH; CDR2 reads LQKENI. Between the trimmed V and J ends, which lost 6 bases and 6 bases, there was a span of 13 bases. CDR3: CASSPDWADTQYF. The CDR3 bases are TGTGCCAGCTCCCCTGACTGGGCGGATACGCAGTATTTT.

V usage is TRBV5-1 and J usage is TRBJ2-1; D is unresolved. Germline loops: CDR1 SGHRS, CDR2 YFSETQ. V lost 5 bases and J 2 bases, leaving 11 bases between the germline ends. This CDR3 is 14 amino acids long. The CDR3 loop reads CASSYDIAYNEQFF. CDR3 nucleotides: TGCGCCAGCAGTTACGACATTGCCTACAATGAGCAGTTCTTC.

The chain couples TRBV27 to TRBJ2-7; 9 nucleotides line up with TRBD2. The V and J ends lost 6 bases and 3 bases, in that order; junction bases with no gene match: 18. Germline CDR1 and CDR2: MNHEY and SMNVEV (reference sequence). This CDR3 region has 18 residues. CDR3 sequence: CASRPPRLRTSEDYEQYF. CDR3 nucleotide sequence: TGTGCCAGCAGACCACCGCGACTAAGGACTAGCGAAGACTACGAGCAGTACTTC.

This chain uses TRBV28 with TRBJ1-4; no reliable D call. The CDR3 sequence is 15 residues long. Germline CDR1 reads MDHEN; CDR2 reads SYDVKM. V was pared by 4 bases and J by 7 bases, with 16 bases between. CDR3 in amino acids: CASSSRVLWGEKLFF. The CDR3 DNA is TGTGCCAGCAGTTCGCGGGTCCTATGGGGTGAAAAACTGTTTTTT.

The chain links TRBV5-4 to TRBJ2-5; 8 positions agree with TRBD1. The CDR3 sequence is 13 residues long. CDR1 is SGHNT, CDR2 YYREEE, per germline (reference sequence). The junction had 4 bases not matched to a gene; V was cut back by 4 bases and J by 5 bases. The CDR3 loop reads CASSPTGGETQYF. As DNA, the CDR3 is TGTGCCAGCAGCCCCACAGGGGGGGAGACCCAGTACTTC. The whole variable domain, remainder taken from reference TRBV5-4 and TRBJ2-5, is ETGVTQSPTHLIKTRGQQVTLRCSSQSGHNTVSWYQQALGQGPQFIFQYYREEENGRGNFPPRFSGLQFPNYSSELNVNALELDDSALYLCASSPTGGETQYFGPGTRLLVL.

The chain employs TRBV11-1 and TRBJ2-4; maybe TRBD2 (5 bases). The CDR3 is 13 amino acids. Germline V lookup: CDR1 SGHAT, CDR2 FQDESV (reference sequence). V was clipped by 1 base and J by 8 bases, with 9 bases between them. Written as DNA, the CDR3 is TGTGCCAGCAGCTTAGAAGAGGGCCACATTCAGTACTTC. It is translated as CASSLEEGHIQYF.

This chain uses TRBV6-5 with TRBJ1-6, with 9 bases identical to TRBD1. The CDR3 length is 13 residues. J was trimmed by 14 bases and V by 5 bases; bases with no gene match: 7. The germline gives CDR1 MNHEY, CDR2 SVGAGI. The CDR3, as DNA: TGTGCCAGCAGTGAAGCGACAGGGGGGGCCCTCCACTTT. It translates to CASSEATGGALHF.

The rearrangement joins TRBV19 to TRBJ2-7, with 8 bases that match TRBD1. The germline V gene has CDR1 LNHDA and CDR2 SQIVND (reference sequence). The CDR3 totals 16 residues. V gave up 1 base and J gave up 3 bases; unmatched junction bases: 8. The CDR3 protein is CASSIAGQGPYYEQYF. The CDR3 nucleotides are TGTGCCAGTAGTATAGCCGGACAGGGACCGTACTACGAGCAGTACTTC.

The chain links TRBV7-9 to TRBJ2-1, with D perhaps TRBD2 (7 bases). The CDR3 length is 15 residues. Germline-derived CDR1 and CDR2 are SEHNR and FQNEAQ (reference sequence). V dropped 3 bases and J dropped 6 bases, with 15 bases sitting between them. CDR3 amino acids: CASSFRGGDINEQFF. CDR3 nucleotides: TGTGCCAGCAGCTTTCGGGGAGGGGACATCAATGAGCAGTTCTTC.

The chain joins TRBV14 to TRBJ1-5; no definite D call. The CDR3 extends over 13 amino acids. Trimming removed 6 bases from V and 4 bases from J, with 10 bases in between. Looked up from germline, CDR1 is SGHDN and CDR2 is FVKESK. The CDR3 loop reads CASSRSSNQPQHF. In DNA form, the CDR3 reads TGTGCCAGCAGTAGAAGCTCGAATCAGCCCCAGCATTTT.

The chain has TRBV29-1 and TRBJ1-1; D is possibly TRBD1 (5 bases). Germline V gene sequence: CDR1 SQVTM, CDR2 ANQGSEA. V lost 5 bases to trimming and J lost 8 bases, with 9 bases between them. The CDR3 runs to 10 residues. The CDR3 DNA sequence: TGCAGCGTTATGGCAGGGGAAGCTTTCTTT. This gives the protein CSVMAGEAFF. The variable domain in full, completed from reference TRBV29-1 and TRBJ1-1, reads SAVISQKPSRDICQRGTSLTIQCQVDSQVTMMFWYRQQPGQSLTLIATANQGSEATYESGFVIDKFPISRPNLTFSTLTVSNMSPEDSSIYLCSVMAGEAFFGQGTRLTVV.

The chain recombines TRBV11-3 with TRBJ1-1; D not resolved. Per germline, CDR1 SGHNT and CDR2 YENEEA. The length of the CDR3 is 13 residues. Trimming shortened V by 6 bases and J by 4 bases, and 12 bases separated the two germline ends. In nucleotides, the CDR3 is TGTGCCAGCAGGGAACGGGGTAGCACTGAAGCTTTCTTT. This codes for CASRERGSTEAFF.

The V and J genes are TRBV30 and TRBJ1-4, with no clear D. Germline assignment: CDR1 GTSNPN and CDR2 SVGIG (reference sequence). Between the trimmed V and J ends, which lost 4 bases and 0 bases, there was a span of 12 bases. This CDR3 has 15 amino acids. CDR3 loop: CAWKGQPATNEKLFF. CDR3 coding DNA: TGTGCCTGGAAAGGGCAGCCGGCAACTAATGAAAAACTGTTTTTT.